This TCR beta chain derives from a study of blood T cells in healthy people across ages. This clonotype was seen only a few times. The antigen is not known. Study-level results: For the donors, CMV status was unknown and possibly confounded expanded clonotype changes.

For the second PCR, which ran for 7 to 11 cycles, a sample-barcoded 5' primer and a J-beta primer mix were used. Each CDR3 protein gets one entry after TCRdb re-called the 5' RACE reads with MiXCR. The data contain approximately 760,000 distinct CDR3 sequences, roughly 25% of them singletons. V was cut by 2 bases and J by 6 bases, with 16 bases left in between. The CDR3 has 15 residues. In germline, CDR1 is DFQATT, CDR2 SNEGSKA (reference sequence). Per-sample yields of isolated PBMCs were at least 6 million. The same sample was also studied in work on T cells of mothers and their children. That work contributes: Six children, together with their three healthy Caucasian mothers, made up the donors.

This receptor was identified in a boy between 10 and 17 years old in good health. The source material was blood. The chain has TRBV20-1 and TRBJ1-4; D remains ambiguous. The CDR3 spells CSARRGGGPDEKLFF. CDR3 nucleotides: TGCAGTGCTAGAAGAGGCGGAGGGCCCGATGAAAAACTGTTTTTT.